This T cell receptor beta chain was profiled in a study of T cells in severe cutaneous drug reactions. Study at large: Blister fluids or cells and PBMC were collected from patients in acute or recovery stage.

TCR subtype-specific primers in iRepertoire multiplex PCR prepared libraries for bulk and single-cell sequencing. TCRdb reprocessed the multiplex PCR reads; each CDR3 protein has one entry and no DNA is given. The ten top clones account for around 32%, within a sample of approximately 1,900 distinct CDR3 sequences. According to its frequency, this clonotype is medium-sized. Its cognate antigen is unknown. The CDR3 totals 15 residues. Germline V CDR1 and CDR2: LNHNV, YYDKDF (reference sequence). The patients sequenced had a carbamazepine-induced Stevens-Johnson syndrome or toxic epidermal necrolysis reaction. Peripheral blood was from CBZ-SJS/TEN patients: a few Han Chinese, 6 or 7 European. The study's findings and limits: A public TCRbeta CDR3 appeared in all seven CBZ-SJS/TEN blister samples, averaging 13.57%. Blister cells averaged roughly 29% and PBMC around 5% TRBV12-4 in carbamazepine-induced Stevens-Johnson syndrome or toxic epidermal necrolysis patients.

Sequencing input: PBMCs. The TCR originated in a human donor with Stevens-Johnson syndrome, a severe cutaneous drug reaction. V and J are TRBV15 and TRBJ2-7; the TCRdb call, TRBD1, lacks DNA for checking. CDR3: CATSYDRVGYYEQYF.